The rows below give T cell receptor beta chains drawn from one sample of a study of OX40 agonist ivuxolimab in advanced cancers. Libraries were prepared by immunoSEQ multiplex PCR; TCRdb keeps only in-frame clonotypes and omits some of them. This table has about 37,000 clones, over 70% appearing once. The specimen comprised CD4+ or CD8+ T cells sorted from blood, sampled in a trial of the OX40 agonist ivuxolimab. These receptors came from an adult with an advanced solid tumor such as melanoma, head and neck, liver or kidney cancer. The CDR3 runs from the conserved cysteine through the conserved F or W. Fields, in order: V gene, D gene, J gene, clone size, CDR3 DNA, CDR3 protein. A D gene is named only where the DNA matches it firmly. Rows may omit the clone size; those that give it use once, few, many or a size class.

V gene: TRBV7-9; D gene: NA; J gene: TRBJ1-4; clone size: NA; CDR3 DNA: TGTGCCAGCAGCTTAGAAGAGGAAAAACTGTTTTTT; CDR3 protein: CASSLEEEKLFF
V gene: TRBV7-2; D gene: TRBD2; J gene: TRBJ2-5; clone size: NA; CDR3 DNA: TGTGCCAGCAGCTTATCTAGCGGGAGGGCCAGGGAGACCCAGTACTTC; CDR3 protein: CASSLSSGRARETQYF
V gene: TRBV9; D gene: NA; J gene: TRBJ2-4; clone size: NA; CDR3 DNA: TGTGCCAGCAGCGTAGATGGGGGCAGGGGAAAAAACATTCAGTACTTC; CDR3 protein: CASSVDGGRGKNIQYF
V gene: TRBV23-1; D gene: TRBD2; J gene: TRBJ2-1; clone size: few; CDR3 DNA: TGCGCCAGCAGTCTAGCGGGAGGACGGAATGAGCAGTTCTTC; CDR3 protein: CASSLAGGRNEQFF
V gene: TRBV10-3; D gene: NA; J gene: TRBJ1-3; clone size: NA; CDR3 DNA: TGTGCCATCAGCCCCGGGCTAGACTCTGGAAACACCATATATTTT; CDR3 protein: CAISPGLDSGNTIYF
V gene: TRBV10-3; D gene: NA; J gene: TRBJ1-4; clone size: NA; CDR3 DNA: TGTGCCACCCAACAGAATGAAAAACTGTTTTTT; CDR3 protein: CATQQNEKLFF
V gene: TRBV10-3; D gene: NA; J gene: TRBJ1-5; clone size: NA; CDR3 DNA: TGTGCCATCAGTGACCCCGGGAGCAATCAGCCCCAGCATTTT; CDR3 protein: CAISDPGSNQPQHF
V gene: TRBV2; D gene: NA; J gene: TRBJ1-4; clone size: NA; CDR3 DNA: TGTGCCAGCAGTGATTTGGGAACTAATGAAAAACTGTTTTTT; CDR3 protein: CASSDLGTNEKLFF
V gene: TRBV15; D gene: NA; J gene: TRBJ1-6; clone size: NA; CDR3 DNA: TGTGCCACCAGCCGGGGGAGGGGAGGGAATTCACCCCTCCACTTT; CDR3 protein: CATSRGRGGNSPLHF
V gene: TRBV29-1; D gene: TRBD1; J gene: TRBJ1-5; clone size: NA; CDR3 DNA: TGCAGCGTTCAGGGGGGGTATGGCAATCAGCCCCAGCATTTT; CDR3 protein: CSVQGGYGNQPQHF
V gene: TRBV7-9; D gene: NA; J gene: TRBJ2-2; clone size: NA; CDR3 DNA: TGTGCCAGCAGCTTAATGGGGGCCGGGGAGCTGTTTTTT; CDR3 protein: CASSLMGAGELFF
V gene: TRBV28; D gene: NA; J gene: TRBJ2-7; clone size: NA; CDR3 DNA: TGTGCCAGCACAGGGAACCTGCACAACGAGCAGTACTTC; CDR3 protein: CASTGNLHNEQYF
V gene: TRBV7-9; D gene: NA; J gene: TRBJ2-3; clone size: NA; CDR3 DNA: TGTGCCAGCAGCTTAGGAATTGCGGGGACGACTAGCACAGATACGCAGTATTTT; CDR3 protein: CASSLGIAGTTSTDTQYF
V gene: TRBV19; D gene: TRBD2; J gene: TRBJ2-2; clone size: NA; CDR3 DNA: TGTGCCAGTAGACCCGGGACTAGTTCCGGGGAGCTGTTTTTT; CDR3 protein: CASRPGTSSGELFF
V gene: TRBV18; D gene: NA; J gene: TRBJ1-1; clone size: NA; CDR3 DNA: TGTGCCAGCTCACCAGAGGGTGTCACTGAAGCTTTCTTT; CDR3 protein: CASSPEGVTEAFF
V gene: TRBV4-1; D gene: TRBD2; J gene: TRBJ2-1; clone size: NA; CDR3 DNA: TGCGCCAGCAGCCAAGGAGGACTAGCGGGATACAATGAGCAGTTCTTC; CDR3 protein: CASSQGGLAGYNEQFF
V gene: TRBV4-2; D gene: TRBD2; J gene: TRBJ2-3; clone size: NA; CDR3 DNA: TGTGCCAGCAGCCAAGGGATAGCGGGGATAGAAGATACGCAGTATTTT; CDR3 protein: CASSQGIAGIEDTQYF
V gene: TRBV6-1; D gene: NA; J gene: TRBJ2-7; clone size: few; CDR3 DNA: TGTGCCAGCAGTGAAATGGGCGGGGCAACCTACGAGCAGTACTTC; CDR3 protein: CASSEMGGATYEQYF
V gene: TRBV2; D gene: TRBD1; J gene: TRBJ2-7; clone size: NA; CDR3 DNA: TGTGCCAGCACTTACAGGGGCGGCGAGCAGTACTTC; CDR3 protein: CASTYRGGEQYF
V gene: TRBV7-8; D gene: TRBD2; J gene: TRBJ2-5; clone size: NA; CDR3 DNA: TGTGCCAGCAGAACTGGCGGGAGCTTACAGACCCAGTACTTC; CDR3 protein: CASRTGGSLQTQYF
V gene: TRBV7-6; D gene: NA; J gene: TRBJ2-1; clone size: NA; CDR3 DNA: TGTGCCAGCAGCCTAGCTGCCGGAACTACTGAGCAGTTCTTC; CDR3 protein: CASSLAAGTTEQFF
V gene: TRBV7-3; D gene: TRBD1; J gene: TRBJ2-7; clone size: NA; CDR3 DNA: TGTGCCAGCAGCCACCGGGACAGGAACTACGAGCAGTACTTC; CDR3 protein: CASSHRDRNYEQYF
V gene: TRBV7-3; D gene: NA; J gene: TRBJ2-7; clone size: NA; CDR3 DNA: TGTGCCAGCAGCTTAGGTTGGGGCGGGGACTACGAGCAGTACTTC; CDR3 protein: CASSLGWGGDYEQYF
V gene: TRBV7-9; D gene: NA; J gene: TRBJ1-2; clone size: few; CDR3 DNA: TGTGCCAGCAGCTTAGGTAACTCGTGGCACACCTTC; CDR3 protein: CASSLGNSWHTF
V gene: TRBV19; D gene: NA; J gene: TRBJ2-5; clone size: once; CDR3 DNA: TGTGCCAGTAGTACGAATGGGGAGACCCAGTACTTC; CDR3 protein: CASSTNGETQYF
V gene: TRBV29-1; D gene: TRBD2; J gene: TRBJ2-5; clone size: NA; CDR3 DNA: TGCAGCGTTGAGGGGGTAGCGGGATCCCAAGAGACCCAGTACTTC; CDR3 protein: CSVEGVAGSQETQYF
V gene: TRBV6-6; D gene: NA; J gene: TRBJ1-2; clone size: NA; CDR3 DNA: TGTGCCAGCAGTTATTTTCCAGACAGTTTTGGCTACACCTTC; CDR3 protein: CASSYFPDSFGYTF
V gene: TRBV6-1; D gene: NA; J gene: TRBJ1-4; clone size: NA; CDR3 DNA: TGTGCCAGCAGTGCTGACAGCCTCGCAACTAATGAAAAACTGTTTTTT; CDR3 protein: CASSADSLATNEKLFF
V gene: TRBV28; D gene: NA; J gene: TRBJ1-1; clone size: NA; CDR3 DNA: TGTGCCAGCCGGTGGGACCCGGGGACTGAAGCTTTCTTT; CDR3 protein: CASRWDPGTEAFF
V gene: TRBV6-5; D gene: TRBD2; J gene: TRBJ2-2; clone size: once; CDR3 DNA: TGTGCCAGCGTGCAGCGGGAGAGCGTGGGGGAGCTGTTTTTT; CDR3 protein: CASVQRESVGELFF
V gene: TRBV7-9; D gene: TRBD2; J gene: TRBJ2-2; clone size: NA; CDR3 DNA: TGTGCCAGCATGGCGGGAGGGCCCACCGGGGAGCTGTTTTTT; CDR3 protein: CASMAGGPTGELFF
V gene: TRBV11-2; D gene: TRBD1; J gene: TRBJ2-7; clone size: NA; CDR3 DNA: TGTGCCAGCAGCCCGCGACAGGGGGGAAGCGAGCAGTACTTC; CDR3 protein: CASSPRQGGSEQYF
V gene: TRBV4-2; D gene: NA; J gene: TRBJ2-5; clone size: NA; CDR3 DNA: TGTGCCAGCAGCCAAAAGAATTCCCTCGGTGGTTTCCAAGAGACCCAGTACTTC; CDR3 protein: CASSQKNSLGGFQETQYF
V gene: TRBV4-2; D gene: TRBD2; J gene: TRBJ2-7; clone size: NA; CDR3 DNA: TGTGCCAGCAGCCGCCTAGCGGGAGGGCTCGAGCAGTACTTC; CDR3 protein: CASSRLAGGLEQYF
V gene: TRBV18; D gene: NA; J gene: TRBJ1-1; clone size: NA; CDR3 DNA: TGTGCCAGCTCACCGGCCCCTCGCAACACTGAAGCTTTCTTT; CDR3 protein: CASSPAPRNTEAFF
V gene: TRBV6-6; D gene: NA; J gene: TRBJ2-1; clone size: NA; CDR3 DNA: TGTGCCAGCAGTCCGGGACGTTTAAAGCGGAATGAGCAGTTCTTC; CDR3 protein: CASSPGRLKRNEQFF
V gene: TRBV30; D gene: NA; J gene: TRBJ2-7; clone size: once; CDR3 DNA: TGTGCCTGGAGAGTCAGCGGACTCTCCTACGAGCAGTACTTC; CDR3 protein: CAWRVSGLSYEQYF
V gene: TRBV7-9; D gene: TRBD1; J gene: TRBJ1-1; clone size: NA; CDR3 DNA: TGTGCCAGCAGCTTCAGACAGGGGCGGACTGAAGCTTTCTTT; CDR3 protein: CASSFRQGRTEAFF
V gene: TRBV7-9; D gene: NA; J gene: TRBJ2-1; clone size: NA; CDR3 DNA: TGTGCCAGCAGCTTATCCGGCATCGAGCAGTTCTTC; CDR3 protein: CASSLSGIEQFF
V gene: TRBV5-5; D gene: TRBD2; J gene: TRBJ2-1; clone size: NA; CDR3 DNA: TGTGCCAGCAGCTTGGTACTAGCGGGGGGAGAGCAGTTCTTC; CDR3 protein: CASSLVLAGGEQFF
V gene: TRBV5-1; D gene: NA; J gene: TRBJ2-2; clone size: NA; CDR3 DNA: TGCGCCAGCAGCTTGGCCACAGGCTCCGGGGAGCTGTTTTTT; CDR3 protein: CASSLATGSGELFF
V gene: TRBV7-2; D gene: NA; J gene: TRBJ2-5; clone size: NA; CDR3 DNA: TGTGCCAGCAGCAGAATGGATTGGGCAGGGGAGTACTTC; CDR3 protein: CASSRMDWAGEYF
V gene: TRBV29-1; D gene: TRBD1; J gene: TRBJ2-3; clone size: NA; CDR3 DNA: TGCAGCGTCGCCACTGATAGGGACAGGGAGGCAGATACGCAGTATTTT; CDR3 protein: CSVATDRDREADTQYF
V gene: TRBV4-1; D gene: NA; J gene: TRBJ1-1; clone size: NA; CDR3 DNA: TGCGCCAGCAGCCAATCCTCCGAAGACAGAACGAACACTGAAGCTTTCTTT; CDR3 protein: CASSQSSEDRTNTEAFF
V gene: TRBV2; D gene: NA; J gene: TRBJ2-1; clone size: once; CDR3 DNA: TGTGCCAGCAGTGGACAGGGACGGAGGGATGAGCAGTTCTTC; CDR3 protein: CASSGQGRRDEQFF
V gene: TRBV6-4; D gene: NA; J gene: TRBJ1-1; clone size: NA; CDR3 DNA: TGTGCCAGCGCCGGGGCCCGGGGTGAAGCTTTCTTT; CDR3 protein: CASAGARGEAFF
V gene: TRBV2; D gene: NA; J gene: TRBJ1-5; clone size: few; CDR3 DNA: TGTGCCAGCAGTGAACAGGTGAATAGCAATCAGCCCCAGCATTTT; CDR3 protein: CASSEQVNSNQPQHF
V gene: TRBV19; D gene: TRBD1; J gene: TRBJ2-1; clone size: NA; CDR3 DNA: TGTGCCAGTAGTTTTACCCAGGGGGACAATGAGCAGTTCTTC; CDR3 protein: CASSFTQGDNEQFF
V gene: TRBV19; D gene: TRBD1; J gene: TRBJ2-5; clone size: NA; CDR3 DNA: TGTGCCAGCTGCGACAGGGGCCAAGAGACCCAGTACTTC; CDR3 protein: CASCDRGQETQYF
V gene: TRBV6-6; D gene: TRBD2; J gene: TRBJ2-5; clone size: NA; CDR3 DNA: TGTGCCAGCAACGGAGCGGGGGGGCCACGGGAGACCCAGTACTTC; CDR3 protein: CASNGAGGPRETQYF
V gene: TRBV12-5; D gene: NA; J gene: TRBJ2-7; clone size: once; CDR3 DNA: TGTGCTAGTGGTCGCGATACAGGCGCCAGCTCCTACGAGCAGTACTTC; CDR3 protein: CASGRDTGASSYEQYF
V gene: TRBV2; D gene: NA; J gene: TRBJ1-2; clone size: NA; CDR3 DNA: TGTGCCAGCAGCTTACTGTCGCCGACCTATGGCTACACCTTC; CDR3 protein: CASSLLSPTYGYTF
V gene: TRBV28; D gene: TRBD1; J gene: TRBJ2-3; clone size: NA; CDR3 DNA: TGTGCCAGCAGTTTTTCACAGGGGGCTTATACGCAGTATTTT; CDR3 protein: CASSFSQGAYTQYF
V gene: TRBV5-4; D gene: TRBD1; J gene: TRBJ2-7; clone size: NA; CDR3 DNA: TGTGCCAGCAGTCATCAGAGACAGGGTTCGGTCTACGAGCAGTACTTC; CDR3 protein: CASSHQRQGSVYEQYF
V gene: TRBV6-1; D gene: NA; J gene: TRBJ2-6; clone size: NA; CDR3 DNA: TGTGCCAGCAGTGAATCCGGGGCCAACGTCCTGACTTTC; CDR3 protein: CASSESGANVLTF